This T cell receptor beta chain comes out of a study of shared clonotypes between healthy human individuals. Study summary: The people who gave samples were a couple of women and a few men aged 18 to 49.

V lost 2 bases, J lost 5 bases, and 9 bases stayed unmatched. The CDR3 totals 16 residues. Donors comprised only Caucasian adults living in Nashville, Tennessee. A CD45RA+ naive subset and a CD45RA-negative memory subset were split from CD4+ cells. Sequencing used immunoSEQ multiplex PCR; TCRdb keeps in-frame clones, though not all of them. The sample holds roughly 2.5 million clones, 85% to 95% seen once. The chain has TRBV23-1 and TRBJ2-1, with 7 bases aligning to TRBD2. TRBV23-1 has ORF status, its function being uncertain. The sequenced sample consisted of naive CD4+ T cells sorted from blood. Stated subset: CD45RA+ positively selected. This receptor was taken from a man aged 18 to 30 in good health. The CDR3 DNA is TGCGCCAGCAGTCAACCCCCGACTAGCCCACACAATGAGCAGTTCTTC. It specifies CASSQPPTSPHNEQFF.